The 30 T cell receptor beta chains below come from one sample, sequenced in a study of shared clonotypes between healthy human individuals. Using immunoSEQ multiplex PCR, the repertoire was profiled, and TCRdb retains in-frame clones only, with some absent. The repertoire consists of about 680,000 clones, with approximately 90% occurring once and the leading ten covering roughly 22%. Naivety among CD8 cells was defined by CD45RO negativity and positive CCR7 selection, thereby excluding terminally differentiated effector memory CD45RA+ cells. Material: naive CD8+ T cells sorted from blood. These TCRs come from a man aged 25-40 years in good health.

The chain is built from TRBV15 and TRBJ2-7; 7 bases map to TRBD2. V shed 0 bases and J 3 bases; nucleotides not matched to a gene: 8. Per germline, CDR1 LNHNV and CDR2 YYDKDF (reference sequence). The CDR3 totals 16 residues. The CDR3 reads CATSRDSRAGNYEQYF. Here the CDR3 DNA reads TGTGCCACCAGCAGAGATTCCCGAGCGGGAAACTACGAGCAGTACTTC.

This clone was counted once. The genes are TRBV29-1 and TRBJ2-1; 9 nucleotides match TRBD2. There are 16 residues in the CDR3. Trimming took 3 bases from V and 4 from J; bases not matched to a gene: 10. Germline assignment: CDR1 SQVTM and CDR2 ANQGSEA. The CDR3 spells CSVESVGGGVYNEQFF. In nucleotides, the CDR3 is TGCAGCGTTGAGAGTGTTGGCGGGGGGGTATACAATGAGCAGTTCTTC.

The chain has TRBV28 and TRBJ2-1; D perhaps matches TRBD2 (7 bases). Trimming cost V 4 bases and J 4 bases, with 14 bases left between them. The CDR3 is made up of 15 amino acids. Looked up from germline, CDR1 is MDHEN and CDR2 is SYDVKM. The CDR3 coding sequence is TGTGCCAGCAGTTCATGGGGAGGGGGTTACAATGAGCAGTTCTTC. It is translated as CASSSWGGGYNEQFF.

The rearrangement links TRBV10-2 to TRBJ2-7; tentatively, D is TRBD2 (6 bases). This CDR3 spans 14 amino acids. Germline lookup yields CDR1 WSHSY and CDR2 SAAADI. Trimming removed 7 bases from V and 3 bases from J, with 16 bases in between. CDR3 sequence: CASTPLGGVYEQYF. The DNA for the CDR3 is TGCGCCAGCACCCCCCTCGGGGGAGTCTACGAGCAGTACTTC.

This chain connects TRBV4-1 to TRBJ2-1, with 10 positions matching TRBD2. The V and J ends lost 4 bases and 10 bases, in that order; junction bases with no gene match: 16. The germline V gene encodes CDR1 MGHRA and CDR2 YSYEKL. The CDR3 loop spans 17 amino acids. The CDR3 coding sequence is TGCGCCAGCAGCCGGGATAAAGCGGGAGGGCCTCAGGTCGAGCAGTTCTTC. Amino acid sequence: CASSRDKAGGPQVEQFF.

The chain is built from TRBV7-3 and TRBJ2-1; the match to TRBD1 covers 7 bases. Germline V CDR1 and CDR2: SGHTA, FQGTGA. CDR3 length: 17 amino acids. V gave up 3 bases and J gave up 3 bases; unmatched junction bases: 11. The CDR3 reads CASSFPQTGQLYNEQFF. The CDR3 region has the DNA TGTGCCAGCAGCTTCCCACAAACGGGACAGCTCTACAATGAGCAGTTCTTC.

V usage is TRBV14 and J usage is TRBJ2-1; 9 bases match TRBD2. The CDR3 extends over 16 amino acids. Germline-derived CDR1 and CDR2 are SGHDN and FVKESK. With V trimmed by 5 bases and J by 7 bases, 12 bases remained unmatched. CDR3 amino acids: CASSGTSKSAWNEQFF. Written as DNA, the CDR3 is TGTGCCAGCAGCGGGACTAGCAAATCCGCTTGGAATGAGCAGTTCTTC. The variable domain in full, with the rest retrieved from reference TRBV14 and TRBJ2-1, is EAGVTQFPSHSVIEKGQTVTLRCDPISGHDNLYWYRRVMGKEIKFLLHFVKESKQDESGMPNNRFLAERTGGTYSTLKVQPAELEDSGVYFCASSGTSKSAWNEQFFGPGTRLTVL.

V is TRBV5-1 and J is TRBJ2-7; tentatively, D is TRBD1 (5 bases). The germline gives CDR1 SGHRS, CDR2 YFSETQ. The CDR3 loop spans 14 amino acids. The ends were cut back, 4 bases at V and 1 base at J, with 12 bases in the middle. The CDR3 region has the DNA TGCGCCAGCAGCATAGGGGTCAGGTCCTACGAGCAGTACTTC. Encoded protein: CASSIGVRSYEQYF.

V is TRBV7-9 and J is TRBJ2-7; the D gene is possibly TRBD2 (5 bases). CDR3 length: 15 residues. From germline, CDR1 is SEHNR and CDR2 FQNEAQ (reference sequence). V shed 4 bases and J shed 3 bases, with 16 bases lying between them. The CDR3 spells CASSSTRGLVYEQYF. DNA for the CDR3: TGTGCCAGCAGCTCCACTCGAGGGCTAGTCTACGAGCAGTACTTC.

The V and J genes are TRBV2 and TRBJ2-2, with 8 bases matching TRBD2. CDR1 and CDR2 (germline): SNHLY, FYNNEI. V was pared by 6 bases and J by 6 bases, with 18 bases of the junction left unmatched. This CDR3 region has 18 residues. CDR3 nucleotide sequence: TGTGCCAGCAGCACACTCGCGGGGGGTCAGATGGTATCCGGGGAGCTGTTTTTT. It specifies CASSTLAGGQMVSGELFF.

This chain's CDR3 is CASSSREAAPSYNEQFF. The DNA for the CDR3 is TGCGCCAGCAGCTCCCGGGAAGCAGCCCCGTCCTACAATGAGCAGTTCTTC. The chain links TRBV5-1 to TRBJ2-1; possibly TRBD2 for D (5 bases). Germline-derived CDR1 and CDR2 are SGHRS and YFSETQ. The V gene lost 3 bases and the J gene lost 1 base, with 17 bases spanning the gap. This CDR3 comprises 17 residues.

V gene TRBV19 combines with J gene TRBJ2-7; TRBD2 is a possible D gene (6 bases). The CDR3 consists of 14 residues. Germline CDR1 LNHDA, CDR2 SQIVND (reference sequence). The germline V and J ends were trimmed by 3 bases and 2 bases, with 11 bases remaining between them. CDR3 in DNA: TGTGCCAGTAGTATTAGCGGACCCCCCTACGAGCAGTACTTC. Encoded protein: CASSISGPPYEQYF.

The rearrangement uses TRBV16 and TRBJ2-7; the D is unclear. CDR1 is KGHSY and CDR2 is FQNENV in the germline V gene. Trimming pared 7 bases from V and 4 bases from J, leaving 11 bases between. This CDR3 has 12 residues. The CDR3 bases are TGTGCCAGCACCAAGGTTCTGTACGAGCAGTACTTC. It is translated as CASTKVLYEQYF.

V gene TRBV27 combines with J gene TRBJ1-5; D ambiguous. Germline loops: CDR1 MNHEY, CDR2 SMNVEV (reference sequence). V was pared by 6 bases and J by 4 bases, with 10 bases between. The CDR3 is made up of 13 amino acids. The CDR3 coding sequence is TGTGCCAGCAGCCCCGCCGGGAATCAGCCCCAGCATTTT. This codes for CASSPAGNQPQHF.

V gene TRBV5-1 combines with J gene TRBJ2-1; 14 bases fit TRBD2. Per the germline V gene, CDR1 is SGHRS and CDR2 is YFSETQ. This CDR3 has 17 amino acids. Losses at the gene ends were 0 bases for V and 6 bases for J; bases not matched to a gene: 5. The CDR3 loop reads CASSLAIGLAGGNEQFF. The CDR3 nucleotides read TGCGCCAGCAGCTTGGCCATCGGACTAGCGGGAGGCAATGAGCAGTTCTTC.

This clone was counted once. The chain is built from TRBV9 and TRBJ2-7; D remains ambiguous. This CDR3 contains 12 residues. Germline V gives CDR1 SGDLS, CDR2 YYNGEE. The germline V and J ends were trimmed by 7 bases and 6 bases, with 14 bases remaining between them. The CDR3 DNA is TGTGCCAGCGGCGCTTCGGTGAGCGAGCAGTACTTC. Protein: CASGASVSEQYF.

The CDR3, as DNA: TGTGCCAGCAGCTTAGCGAACAACTATGGCTACACCTTC. It codes for CASSLANNYGYTF. V is TRBV13 and J is TRBJ1-2; D not resolved. This CDR3 comprises 13 residues. Deletions cut 1 base from V and 2 bases from J, with 5 bases between. Germline V gene sequence: CDR1 PRHDT, CDR2 FYEKMQ (reference sequence).

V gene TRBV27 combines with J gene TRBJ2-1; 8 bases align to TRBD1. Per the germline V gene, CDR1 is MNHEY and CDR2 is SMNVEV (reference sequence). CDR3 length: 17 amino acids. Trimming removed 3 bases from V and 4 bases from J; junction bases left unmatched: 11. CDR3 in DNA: TGTGCCAGCAGTTTTTACGAAACGGGACAGGTTTACAATGAGCAGTTCTTC. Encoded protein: CASSFYETGQVYNEQFF.

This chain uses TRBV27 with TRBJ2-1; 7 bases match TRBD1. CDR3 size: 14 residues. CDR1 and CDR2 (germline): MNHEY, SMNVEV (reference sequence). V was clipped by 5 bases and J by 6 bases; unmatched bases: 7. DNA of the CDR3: TGTGCCAGCAGTCTAGGGGGCGATGGCAATGAGCAGTTCTTC. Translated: CASSLGGDGNEQFF.

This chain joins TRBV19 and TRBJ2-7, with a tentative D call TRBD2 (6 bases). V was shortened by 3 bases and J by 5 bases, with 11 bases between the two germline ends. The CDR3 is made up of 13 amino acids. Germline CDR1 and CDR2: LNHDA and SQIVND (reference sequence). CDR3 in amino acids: CASSIISGDEQYF. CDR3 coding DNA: TGTGCCAGTAGTATTATCTCGGGGGACGAGCAGTACTTC.

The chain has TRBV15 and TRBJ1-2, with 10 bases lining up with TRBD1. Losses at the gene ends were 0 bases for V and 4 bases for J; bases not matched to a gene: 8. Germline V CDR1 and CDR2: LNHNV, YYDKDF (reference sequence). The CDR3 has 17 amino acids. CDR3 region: CATSRDLGTGAIYGYTF. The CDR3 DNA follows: TGTGCCACCAGCAGAGATTTGGGGACAGGGGCTATCTATGGCTACACCTTC.

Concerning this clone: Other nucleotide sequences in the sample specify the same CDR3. The CDR3 DNA reads TGTGCCAGCAGTTTTGGTGGCGACTATGGCTACACCTTC. Its protein product is CASSFGGDYGYTF. The chain has TRBV27 and TRBJ1-2, with D hard to call. V lost 3 bases and J lost 3, with 8 bases in between. CDR3 length: 13 amino acids. Germline lookup yields CDR1 MNHEY and CDR2 SMNVEV (reference sequence).

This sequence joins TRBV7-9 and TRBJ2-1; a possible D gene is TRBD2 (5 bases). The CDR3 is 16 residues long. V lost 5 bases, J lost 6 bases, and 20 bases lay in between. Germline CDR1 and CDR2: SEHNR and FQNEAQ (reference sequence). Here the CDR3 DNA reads TGTGCCAGCAGCACGACTATAGATCAGAGCGGCAATGAGCAGTTCTTC. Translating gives CASSTTIDQSGNEQFF.

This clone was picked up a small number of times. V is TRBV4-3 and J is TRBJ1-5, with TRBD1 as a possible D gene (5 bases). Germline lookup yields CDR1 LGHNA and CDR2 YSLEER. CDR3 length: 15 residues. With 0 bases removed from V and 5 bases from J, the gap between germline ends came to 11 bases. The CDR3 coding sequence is TGCGCCAGCAGCCAAGATCAGGGTGCGGATCAGCCCCAGCATTTT. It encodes CASSQDQGADQPQHF.

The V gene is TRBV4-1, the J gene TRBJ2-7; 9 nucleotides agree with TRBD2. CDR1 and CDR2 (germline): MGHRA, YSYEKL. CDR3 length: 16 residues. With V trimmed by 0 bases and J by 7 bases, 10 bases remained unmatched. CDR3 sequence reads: CASSQDGASGNGEQYF. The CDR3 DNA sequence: TGCGCCAGCAGCCAAGACGGGGCTAGCGGGAATGGGGAGCAGTACTTC.

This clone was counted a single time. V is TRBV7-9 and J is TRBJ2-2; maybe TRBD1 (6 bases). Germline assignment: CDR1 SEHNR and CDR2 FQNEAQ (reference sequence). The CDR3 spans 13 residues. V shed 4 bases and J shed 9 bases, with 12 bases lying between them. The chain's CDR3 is CASSSQGTWELFF. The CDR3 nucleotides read TGTGCCAGCAGCTCCCAGGGGACCTGGGAGCTGTTTTTT.

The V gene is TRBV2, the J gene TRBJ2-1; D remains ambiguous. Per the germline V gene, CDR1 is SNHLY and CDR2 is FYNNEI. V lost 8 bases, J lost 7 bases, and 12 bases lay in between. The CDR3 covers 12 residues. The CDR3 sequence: CASPSEGNEQFF. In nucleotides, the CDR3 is TGTGCCAGCCCTTCGGAAGGGAATGAGCAGTTCTTC.

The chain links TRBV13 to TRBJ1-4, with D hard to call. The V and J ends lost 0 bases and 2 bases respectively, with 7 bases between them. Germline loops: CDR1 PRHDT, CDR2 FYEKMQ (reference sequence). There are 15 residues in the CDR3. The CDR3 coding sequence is TGTGCCAGCAGCTTAGGCGACAACACTAATGAAAAACTGTTTTTT. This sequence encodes CASSLGDNTNEKLFF.

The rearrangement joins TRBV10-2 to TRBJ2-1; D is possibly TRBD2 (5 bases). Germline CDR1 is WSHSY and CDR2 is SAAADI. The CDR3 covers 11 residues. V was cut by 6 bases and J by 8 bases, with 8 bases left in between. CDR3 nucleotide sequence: TGCGCCAGCAGGTTCGGGGATGAGCAGTTCTTC. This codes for CASRFGDEQFF.

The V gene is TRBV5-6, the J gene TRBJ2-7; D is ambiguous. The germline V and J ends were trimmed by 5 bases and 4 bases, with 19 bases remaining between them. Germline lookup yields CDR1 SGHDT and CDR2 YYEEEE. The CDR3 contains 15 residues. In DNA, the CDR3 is TGTGCCAGCAGTGGCGAACCGGGTCCCTTATACGAGCAGTACTTC. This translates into CASSGEPGPLYEQYF.